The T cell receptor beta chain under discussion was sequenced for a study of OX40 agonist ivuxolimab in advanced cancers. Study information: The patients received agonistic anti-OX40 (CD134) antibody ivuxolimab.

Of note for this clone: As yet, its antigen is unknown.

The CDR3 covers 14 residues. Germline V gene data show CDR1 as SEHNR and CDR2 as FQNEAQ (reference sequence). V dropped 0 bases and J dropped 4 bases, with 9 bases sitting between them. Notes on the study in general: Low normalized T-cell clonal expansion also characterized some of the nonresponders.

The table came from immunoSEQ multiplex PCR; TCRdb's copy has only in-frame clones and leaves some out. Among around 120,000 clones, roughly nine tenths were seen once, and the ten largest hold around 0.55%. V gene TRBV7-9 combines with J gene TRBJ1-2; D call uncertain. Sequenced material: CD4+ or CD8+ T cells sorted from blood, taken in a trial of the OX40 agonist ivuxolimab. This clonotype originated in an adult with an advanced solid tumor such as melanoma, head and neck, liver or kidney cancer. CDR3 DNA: TGTGCCAGCAGCTTAGCCCGAATCGGCTATGGCTACACCTTC. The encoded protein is CASSLARIGYGYTF.